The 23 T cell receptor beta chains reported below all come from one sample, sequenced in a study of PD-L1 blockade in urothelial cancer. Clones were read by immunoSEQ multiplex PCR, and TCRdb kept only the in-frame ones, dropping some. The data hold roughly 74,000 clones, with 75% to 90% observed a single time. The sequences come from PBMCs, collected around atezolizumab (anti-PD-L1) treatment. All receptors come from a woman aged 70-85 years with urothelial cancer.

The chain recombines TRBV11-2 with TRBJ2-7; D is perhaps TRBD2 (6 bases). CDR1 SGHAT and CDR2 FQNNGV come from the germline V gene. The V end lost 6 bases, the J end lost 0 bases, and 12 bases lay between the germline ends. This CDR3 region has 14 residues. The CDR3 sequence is CASRGGLNSYEQYF. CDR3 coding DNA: TGTGCCAGCAGGGGGGGACTCAACTCCTACGAGCAGTACTTC.

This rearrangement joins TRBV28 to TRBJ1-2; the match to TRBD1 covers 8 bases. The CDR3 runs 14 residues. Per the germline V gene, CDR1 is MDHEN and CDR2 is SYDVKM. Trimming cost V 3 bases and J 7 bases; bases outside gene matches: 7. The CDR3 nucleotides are TGTGCCAGCAGTTTGGGCAGGGGGCGCGGTGGCTACACCTTC. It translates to CASSLGRGRGGYTF.

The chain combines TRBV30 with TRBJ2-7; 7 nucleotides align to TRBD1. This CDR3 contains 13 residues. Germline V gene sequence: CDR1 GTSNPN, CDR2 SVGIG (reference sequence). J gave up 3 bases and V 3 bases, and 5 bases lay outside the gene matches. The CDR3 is CAWSRGQFYEQYF. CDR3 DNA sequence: TGTGCCTGGAGCAGGGGACAGTTCTACGAGCAGTACTTC.

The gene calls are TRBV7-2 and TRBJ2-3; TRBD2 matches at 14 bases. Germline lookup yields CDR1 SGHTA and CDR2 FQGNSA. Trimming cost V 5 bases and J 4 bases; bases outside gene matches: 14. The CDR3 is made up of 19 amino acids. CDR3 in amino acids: CASSRTRLAGGPWADTQYF. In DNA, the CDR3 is TGTGCCAGCAGCCGAACACGACTAGCGGGGGGGCCCTGGGCAGATACGCAGTATTTT.

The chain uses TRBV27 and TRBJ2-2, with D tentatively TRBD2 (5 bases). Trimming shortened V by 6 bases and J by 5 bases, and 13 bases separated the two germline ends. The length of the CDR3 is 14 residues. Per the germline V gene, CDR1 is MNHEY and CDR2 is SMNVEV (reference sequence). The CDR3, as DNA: TGTGCCAGCAGGGACTCATTTATGACCGGGGAGCTGTTTTTT. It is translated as CASRDSFMTGELFF.

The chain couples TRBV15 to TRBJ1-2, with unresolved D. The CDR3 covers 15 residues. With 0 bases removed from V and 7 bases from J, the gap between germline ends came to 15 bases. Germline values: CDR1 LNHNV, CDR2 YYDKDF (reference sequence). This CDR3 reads CATSRDDRREAGYTF. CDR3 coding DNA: TGTGCCACCAGCAGAGATGATAGGAGGGAAGCTGGCTACACCTTC.

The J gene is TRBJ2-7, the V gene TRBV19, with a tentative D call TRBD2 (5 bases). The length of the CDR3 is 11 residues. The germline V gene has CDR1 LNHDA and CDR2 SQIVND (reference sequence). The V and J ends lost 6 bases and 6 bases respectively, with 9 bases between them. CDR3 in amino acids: CASRGAGEQYF. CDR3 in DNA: TGTGCCAGTAGGGGAGCAGGCGAGCAGTACTTC.

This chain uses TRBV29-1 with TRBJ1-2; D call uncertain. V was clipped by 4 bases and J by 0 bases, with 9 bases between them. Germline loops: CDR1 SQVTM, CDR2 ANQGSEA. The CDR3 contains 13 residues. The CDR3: CSVGGVTNYGYTF. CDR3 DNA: TGCAGCGTTGGGGGAGTAACTAACTATGGCTACACCTTC. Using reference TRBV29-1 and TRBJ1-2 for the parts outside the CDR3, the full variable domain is SAVISQKPSRDICQRGTSLTIQCQVDSQVTMMFWYRQQPGQSLTLIATANQGSEATYESGFVIDKFPISRPNLTFSTLTVSNMSPEDSSIYLCSVGGVTNYGYTFGSGTRLTVV.

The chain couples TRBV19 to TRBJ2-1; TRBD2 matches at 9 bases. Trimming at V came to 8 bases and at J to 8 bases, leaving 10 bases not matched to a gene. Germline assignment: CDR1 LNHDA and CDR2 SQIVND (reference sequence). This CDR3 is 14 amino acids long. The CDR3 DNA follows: TGTGCCAGTGAAGGGACTAGCAGATGGGATGAGCAGTTCTTC. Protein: CASEGTSRWDEQFF.

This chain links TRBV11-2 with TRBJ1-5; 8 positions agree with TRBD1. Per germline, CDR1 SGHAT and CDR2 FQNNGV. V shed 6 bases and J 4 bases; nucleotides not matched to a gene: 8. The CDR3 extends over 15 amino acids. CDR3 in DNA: TGTGCCAGCAGTGACGACAGGGGACCTAATCAGCCCCAGCATTTT. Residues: CASSDDRGPNQPQHF.

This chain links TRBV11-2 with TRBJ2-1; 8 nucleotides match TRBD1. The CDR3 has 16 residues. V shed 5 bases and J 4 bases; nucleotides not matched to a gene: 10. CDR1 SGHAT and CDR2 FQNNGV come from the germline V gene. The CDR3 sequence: CASSPRTGSGYNEQFF. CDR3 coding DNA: TGTGCCAGCAGCCCACGGACAGGGAGTGGATACAATGAGCAGTTCTTC.

CDR3 nucleotides: TGCGCCAGCAGCTTTGACCCGGGACAGCTTAATGAAAAACTGTTTTTT. Protein product: CASSFDPGQLNEKLFF. The chain couples TRBV5-1 to TRBJ1-4; 7 bases fit TRBD1. Germline CDR1 reads SGHRS; CDR2 reads YFSETQ. This CDR3 is built from 16 residues. The V and J ends lost 2 bases and 4 bases, in that order; junction bases with no gene match: 8. Looking up the rest from reference TRBV5-1 and TRBJ1-4 gives the full variable domain: KAGVTQTPRYLIKTRGQQVTLSCSPISGHRSVSWYQQTPGQGLQFLFEYFSETQRNKGNFPGRFSGRQFSNSRSEMNVSTLELGDSALYLCASSFDPGQLNEKLFFGSGTQLSVL.

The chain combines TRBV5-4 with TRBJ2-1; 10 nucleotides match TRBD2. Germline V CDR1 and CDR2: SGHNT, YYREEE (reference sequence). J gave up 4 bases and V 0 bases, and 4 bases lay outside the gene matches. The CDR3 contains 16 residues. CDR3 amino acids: CASSLALAGAYNEQFF. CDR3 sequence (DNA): TGTGCCAGCAGCTTGGCCCTAGCGGGGGCTTACAATGAGCAGTTCTTC.

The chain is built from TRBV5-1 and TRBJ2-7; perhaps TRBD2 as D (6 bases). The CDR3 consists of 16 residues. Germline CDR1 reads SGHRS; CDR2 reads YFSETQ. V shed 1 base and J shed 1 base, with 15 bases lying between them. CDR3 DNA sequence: TGCGCCAGCAGCTTGTCTCTGGGGGGAAAATCCTACGAGCAGTACTTC. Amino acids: CASSLSLGGKSYEQYF.

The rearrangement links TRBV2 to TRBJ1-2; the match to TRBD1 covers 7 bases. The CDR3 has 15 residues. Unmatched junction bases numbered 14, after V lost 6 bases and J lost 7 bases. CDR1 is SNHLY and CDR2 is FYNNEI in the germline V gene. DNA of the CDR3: TGTGCCAGCAGCGAAATAGACAGGGCTGCTGGTGGCTACACCTTC. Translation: CASSEIDRAAGGYTF.

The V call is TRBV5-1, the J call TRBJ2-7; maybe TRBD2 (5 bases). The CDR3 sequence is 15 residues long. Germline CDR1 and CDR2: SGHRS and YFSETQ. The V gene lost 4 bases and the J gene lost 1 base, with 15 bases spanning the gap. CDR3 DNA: TGCGCCAGCAGCCCTAGCCCGGCAGAATCCTACGAGCAGTACTTC. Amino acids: CASSPSPAESYEQYF.

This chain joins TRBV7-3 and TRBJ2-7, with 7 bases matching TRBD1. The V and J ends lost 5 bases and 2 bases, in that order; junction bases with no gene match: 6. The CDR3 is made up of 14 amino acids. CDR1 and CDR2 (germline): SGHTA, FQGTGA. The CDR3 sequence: CASSPTGQTYEQYF. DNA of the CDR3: TGTGCCAGCAGCCCCACGGGACAGACCTACGAGCAGTACTTC.

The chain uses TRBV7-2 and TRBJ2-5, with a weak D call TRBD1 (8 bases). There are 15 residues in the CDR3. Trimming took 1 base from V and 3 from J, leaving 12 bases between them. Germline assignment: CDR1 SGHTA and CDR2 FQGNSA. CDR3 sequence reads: CASSLVTGGEETQYF. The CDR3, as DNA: TGTGCCAGCAGCTTAGTCACAGGGGGGGAAGAGACCCAGTACTTC. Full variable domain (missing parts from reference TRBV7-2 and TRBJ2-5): GAGVSQSPSNKVTEKGKDVELRCDPISGHTALYWYRQSLGQGLEFLIYFQGNSAPDKSGLPSDRFSAERTGGSVSTLTIQRTQQEDSAVYLCASSLVTGGEETQYFGPGTRLLVL.

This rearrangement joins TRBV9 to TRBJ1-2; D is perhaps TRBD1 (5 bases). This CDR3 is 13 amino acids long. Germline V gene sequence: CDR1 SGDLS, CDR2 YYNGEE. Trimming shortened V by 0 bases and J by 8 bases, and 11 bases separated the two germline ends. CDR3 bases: TGTGCCAGCAGCGTAGTCGGGGGGTCGGGCTACACCTTC. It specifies CASSVVGGSGYTF.

CDR3 DNA: TGTGCCAGCAGCCCCACCCCGGGACAAAACTCTGGGGCCAACGTCCTGACTTTC. It encodes CASSPTPGQNSGANVLTF. The V call is TRBV11-2, the J call TRBJ2-6, with D possibly TRBD1 on 6 matching bases. Trimming removed 5 bases from V and 0 bases from J, with 17 bases in between. CDR3 size: 18 residues. CDR1 SGHAT and CDR2 FQNNGV come from the germline V gene. The full variable domain, completed using reference TRBV11-2 and TRBJ2-6, is EAGVAQSPRYKIIEKRQSVAFWCNPISGHATLYWYQQILGQGPKLLIQFQNNGVVDDSQLPKDRFSAERLKGVDSTLKIQPAKLEDSAVYLCASSPTPGQNSGANVLTFGAGSRLTVL.

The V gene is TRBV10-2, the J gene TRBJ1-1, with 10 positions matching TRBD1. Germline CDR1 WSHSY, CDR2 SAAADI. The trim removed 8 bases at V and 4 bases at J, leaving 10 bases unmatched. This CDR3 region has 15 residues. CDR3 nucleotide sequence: TGCGCCAGCCGGAAAGGTCGGACAGGGGGCACTGAAGCTTTCTTT. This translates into CASRKGRTGGTEAFF.

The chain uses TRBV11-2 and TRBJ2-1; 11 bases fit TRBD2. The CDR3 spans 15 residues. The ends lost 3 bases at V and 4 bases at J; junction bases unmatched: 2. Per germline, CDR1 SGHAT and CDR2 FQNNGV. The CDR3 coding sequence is TGTGCCAGCAGCTTTCTAGCGGGGGGTTACAATGAGCAGTTCTTC. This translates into CASSFLAGGYNEQFF.

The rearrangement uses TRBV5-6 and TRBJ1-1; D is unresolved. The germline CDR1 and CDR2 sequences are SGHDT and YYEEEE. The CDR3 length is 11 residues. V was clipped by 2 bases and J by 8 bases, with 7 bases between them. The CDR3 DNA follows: TGTGCCAGCAGCTTACAAGCGGAAGCTTTCTTT. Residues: CASSLQAEAFF.